This T cell receptor beta chain was sequenced in a study of Ad26.COV2.S vaccination and SARS-CoV-2 variants. Looking at the study overall: The donor belonged to the COV1001 Ad26.COV2.S trial arm.

Measured with immunoSEQ multiplex PCR; TCRdb has only the in-frame clones, and not every one. The table lists approximately 480,000 clones, 87% of them singletons, with 13% in the top ten. The treatment is: roughly 19 received Ad26.COV2.S at low or high dose, single or two shots; 5 received placebo; per-sample allocation not given. Sampling happened 63 days after the first vaccine or placebo injection. Donation came from an adult in Boston who was aged 18-55 years. The material sequenced was peripheral blood, taken in a trial of Ad26.COV2.S vaccine versus placebo. This receptor was taken from a person between 18 and 65 years old who received the Ad26.COV2.S COVID-19 vaccine or a placebo.

CDR3 DNA: TGTGCCAGCAGCCAAGGGGTACATGGCTACACCTTC. Protein sequence: CASSQGVHGYTF. The chain combines TRBV3-1 (or the pseudogene TRBV3-2) with TRBJ1-2; D gene unclear. V was trimmed by 1 base and J by 6 bases, leaving 6 bases between them. CDR3 length: 12 residues. Germline loops: CDR1 LGHDT, CDR2 YNNKEL (reference sequence).